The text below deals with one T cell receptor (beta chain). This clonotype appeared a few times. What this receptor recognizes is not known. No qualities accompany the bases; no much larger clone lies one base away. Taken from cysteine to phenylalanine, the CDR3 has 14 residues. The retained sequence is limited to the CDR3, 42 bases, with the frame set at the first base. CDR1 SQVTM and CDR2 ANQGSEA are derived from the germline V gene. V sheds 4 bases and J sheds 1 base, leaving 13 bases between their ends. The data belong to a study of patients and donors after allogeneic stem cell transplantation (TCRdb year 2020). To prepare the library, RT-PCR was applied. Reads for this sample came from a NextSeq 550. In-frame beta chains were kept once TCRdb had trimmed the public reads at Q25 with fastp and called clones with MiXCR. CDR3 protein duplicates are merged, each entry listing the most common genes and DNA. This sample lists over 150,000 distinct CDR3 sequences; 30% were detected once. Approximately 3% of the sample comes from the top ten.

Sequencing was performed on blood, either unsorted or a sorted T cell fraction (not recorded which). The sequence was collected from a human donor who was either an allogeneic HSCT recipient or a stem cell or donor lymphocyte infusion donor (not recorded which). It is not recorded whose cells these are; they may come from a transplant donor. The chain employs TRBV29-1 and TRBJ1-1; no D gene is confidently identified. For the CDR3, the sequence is CSVAYGNANTEAFF. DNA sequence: TGCAGCGTTGCATATGGCAATGCGAACACTGAAGCTTTCTTT.